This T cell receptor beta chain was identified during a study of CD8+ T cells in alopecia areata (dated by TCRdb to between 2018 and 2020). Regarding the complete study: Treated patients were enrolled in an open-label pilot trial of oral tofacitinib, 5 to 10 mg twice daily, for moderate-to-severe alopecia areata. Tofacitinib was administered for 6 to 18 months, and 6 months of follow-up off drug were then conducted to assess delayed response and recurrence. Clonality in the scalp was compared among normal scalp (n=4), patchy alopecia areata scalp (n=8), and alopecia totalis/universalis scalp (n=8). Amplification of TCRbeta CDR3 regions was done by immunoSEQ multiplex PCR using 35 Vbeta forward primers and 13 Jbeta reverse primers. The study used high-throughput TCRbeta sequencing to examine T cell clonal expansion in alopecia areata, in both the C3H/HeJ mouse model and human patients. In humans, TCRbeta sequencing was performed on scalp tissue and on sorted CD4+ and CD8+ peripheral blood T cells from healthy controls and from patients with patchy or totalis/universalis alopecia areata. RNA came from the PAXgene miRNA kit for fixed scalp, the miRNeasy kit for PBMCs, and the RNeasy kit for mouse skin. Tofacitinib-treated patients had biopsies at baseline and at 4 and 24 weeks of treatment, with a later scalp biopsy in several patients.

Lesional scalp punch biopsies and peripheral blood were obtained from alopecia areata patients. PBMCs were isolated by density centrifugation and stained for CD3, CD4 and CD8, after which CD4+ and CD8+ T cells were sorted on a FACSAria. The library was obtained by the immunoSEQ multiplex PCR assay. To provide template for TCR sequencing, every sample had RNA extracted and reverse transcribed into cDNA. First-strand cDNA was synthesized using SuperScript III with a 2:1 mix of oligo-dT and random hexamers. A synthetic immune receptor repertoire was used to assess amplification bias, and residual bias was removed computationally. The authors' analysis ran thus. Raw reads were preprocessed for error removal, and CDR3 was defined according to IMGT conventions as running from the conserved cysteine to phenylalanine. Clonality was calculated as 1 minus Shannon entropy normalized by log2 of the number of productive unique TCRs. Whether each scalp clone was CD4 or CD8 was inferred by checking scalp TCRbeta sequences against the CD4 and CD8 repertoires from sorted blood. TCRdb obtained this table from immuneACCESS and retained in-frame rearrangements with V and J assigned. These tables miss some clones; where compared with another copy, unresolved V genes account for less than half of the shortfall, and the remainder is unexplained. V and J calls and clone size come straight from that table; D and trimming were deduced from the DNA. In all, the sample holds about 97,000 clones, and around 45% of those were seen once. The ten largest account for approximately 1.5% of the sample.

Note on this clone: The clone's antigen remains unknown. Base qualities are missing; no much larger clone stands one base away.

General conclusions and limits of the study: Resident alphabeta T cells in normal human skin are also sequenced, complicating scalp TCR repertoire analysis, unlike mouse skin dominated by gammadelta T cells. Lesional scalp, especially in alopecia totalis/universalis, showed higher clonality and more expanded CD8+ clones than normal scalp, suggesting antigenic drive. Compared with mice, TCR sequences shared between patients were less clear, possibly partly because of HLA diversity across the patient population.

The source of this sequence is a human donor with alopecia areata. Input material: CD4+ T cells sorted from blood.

For the CDR3, the sequence is CASSQVFPGGKPQGYTF. The DNA reads TGCGCCAGCAGCCAAGTTTTTCCCGGGGGGAAGCCTCAAGGCTACACCTTC. The rearrangement joined TRBV4-1 to TRBJ1-2; a tentative D call is TRBD1 (5 bases match). Spanning cysteine to phenylalanine, the CDR3 consists of 17 amino acids. Of all the DNA, just the CDR3 is kept, 51 bases in frame from base 1. The V end loses 1 base and the J end loses 8 bases, and a stretch of 23 bases separates them. CDR1 and CDR2 were assigned from the germline V gene as MGHRA and YSYEKL.